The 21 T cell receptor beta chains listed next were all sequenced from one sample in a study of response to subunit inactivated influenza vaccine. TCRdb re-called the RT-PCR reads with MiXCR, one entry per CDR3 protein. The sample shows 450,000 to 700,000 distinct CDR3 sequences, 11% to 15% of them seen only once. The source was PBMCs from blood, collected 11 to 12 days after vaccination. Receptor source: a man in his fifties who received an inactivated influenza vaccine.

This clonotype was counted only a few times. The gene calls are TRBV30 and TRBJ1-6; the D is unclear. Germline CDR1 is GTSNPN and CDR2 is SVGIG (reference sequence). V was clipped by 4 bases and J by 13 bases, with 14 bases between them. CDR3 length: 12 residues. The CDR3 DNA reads TGTGCCTGGACCCGAGACCAGGCCCCCCTCCACTTT. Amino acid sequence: CAWTRDQAPLHF.

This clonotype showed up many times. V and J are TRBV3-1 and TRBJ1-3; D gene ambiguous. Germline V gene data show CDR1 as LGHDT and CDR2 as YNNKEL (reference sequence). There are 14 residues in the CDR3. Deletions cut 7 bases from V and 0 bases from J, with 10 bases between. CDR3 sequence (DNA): TGTGCCAGCAAGCAGACCAGCTCTGGAAACACCATATATTTT. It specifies CASKQTSSGNTIYF.

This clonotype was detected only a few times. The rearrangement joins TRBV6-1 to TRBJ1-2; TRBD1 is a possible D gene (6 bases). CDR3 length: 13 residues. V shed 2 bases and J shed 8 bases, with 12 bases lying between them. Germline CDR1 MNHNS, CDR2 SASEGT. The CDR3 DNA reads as TGTGCCAGCAGTGAAATTCCGCAGGGGGGCTACACCTTC. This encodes CASSEIPQGGYTF.

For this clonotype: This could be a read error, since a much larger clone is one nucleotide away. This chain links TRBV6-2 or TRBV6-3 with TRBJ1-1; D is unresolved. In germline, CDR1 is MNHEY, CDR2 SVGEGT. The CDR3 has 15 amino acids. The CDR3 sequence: CASSYSAASNTEASF. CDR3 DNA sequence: TGTGCCAGCAGTTACTCGGCAGCTTCGAACACTGAAGCTTCCTTT.

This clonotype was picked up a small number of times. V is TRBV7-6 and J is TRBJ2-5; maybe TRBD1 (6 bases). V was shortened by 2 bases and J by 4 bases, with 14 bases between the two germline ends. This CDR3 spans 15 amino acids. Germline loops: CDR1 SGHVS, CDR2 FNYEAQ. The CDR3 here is CASSLNWQGTETQYF. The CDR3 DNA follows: TGTGCCAGCAGCTTAAATTGGCAGGGGACAGAGACCCAGTACTTC. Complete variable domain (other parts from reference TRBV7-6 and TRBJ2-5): GAGVSQSPRYKVTKRGQDVALRCDPISGHVSLYWYRQALGQGPEFLTYFNYEAQQDKSGLPNDRFSAERPEGSISTLTIQRTEQRDSAMYRCASSLNWQGTETQYFGPGTRLLVL.

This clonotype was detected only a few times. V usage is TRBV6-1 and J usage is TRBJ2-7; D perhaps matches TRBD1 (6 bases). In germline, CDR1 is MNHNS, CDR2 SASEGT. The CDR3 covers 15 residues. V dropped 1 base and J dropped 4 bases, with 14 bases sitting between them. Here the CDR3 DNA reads TGTGCCAGCAGTGAAGATAGGCAGGGGTTTTACGAGCAGTACTTC. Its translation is CASSEDRQGFYEQYF.

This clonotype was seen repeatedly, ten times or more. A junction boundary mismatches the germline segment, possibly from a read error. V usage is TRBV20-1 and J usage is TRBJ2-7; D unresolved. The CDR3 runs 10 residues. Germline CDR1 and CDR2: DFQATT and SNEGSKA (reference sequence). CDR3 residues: CSVRKNEQYF. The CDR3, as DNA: TGCAGTGTTAGAAAGAACGAGCAGTACTTC.

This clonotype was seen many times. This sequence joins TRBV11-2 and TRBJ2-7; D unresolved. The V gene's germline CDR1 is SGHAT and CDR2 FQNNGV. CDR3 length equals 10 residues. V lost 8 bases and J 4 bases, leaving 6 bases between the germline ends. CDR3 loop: CASGKYEQYF. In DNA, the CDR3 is TGTGCCAGCGGGAAATACGAGCAGTACTTC.

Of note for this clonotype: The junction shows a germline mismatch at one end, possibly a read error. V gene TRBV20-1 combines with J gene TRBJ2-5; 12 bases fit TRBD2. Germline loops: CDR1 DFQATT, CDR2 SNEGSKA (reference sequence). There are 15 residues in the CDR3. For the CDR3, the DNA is TGCTGTGCTAGACGACTAGCGGGAGAGAAAGAGACCCAGTACTTC. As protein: CCARRLAGEKETQYF.

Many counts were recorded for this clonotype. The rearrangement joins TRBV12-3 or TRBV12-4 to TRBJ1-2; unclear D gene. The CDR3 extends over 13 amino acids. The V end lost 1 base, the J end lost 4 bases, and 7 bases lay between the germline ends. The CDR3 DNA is TGTGCCAGCAGTTTAGGGCGGTCCTATGGCTACACCTTC. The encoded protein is CASSLGRSYGYTF.

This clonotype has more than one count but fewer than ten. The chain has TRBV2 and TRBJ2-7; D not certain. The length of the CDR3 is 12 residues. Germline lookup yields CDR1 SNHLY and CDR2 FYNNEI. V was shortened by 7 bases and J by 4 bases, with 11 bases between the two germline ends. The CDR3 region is CASKGDLYEQYF. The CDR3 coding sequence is TGTGCCAGCAAAGGAGATTTGTACGAGCAGTACTTC.

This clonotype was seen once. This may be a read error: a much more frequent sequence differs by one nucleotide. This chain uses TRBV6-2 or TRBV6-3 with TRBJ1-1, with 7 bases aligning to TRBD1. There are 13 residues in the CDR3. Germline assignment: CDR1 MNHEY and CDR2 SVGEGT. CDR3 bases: TGTGCCAGCAGTTACAGGGACAGCAGTGAAGCTTCCTTT. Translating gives CASSYRDSSEASF.

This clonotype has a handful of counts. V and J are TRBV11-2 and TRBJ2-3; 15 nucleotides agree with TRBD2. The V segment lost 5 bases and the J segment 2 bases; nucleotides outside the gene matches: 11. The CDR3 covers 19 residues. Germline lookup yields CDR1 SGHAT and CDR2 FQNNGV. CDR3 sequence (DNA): TGTGCCAGCAGCGCGACCACTTGGACTAGCGGGAGGGACACAGATACGCAGTATTTT. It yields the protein CASSATTWTSGRDTDTQYF.

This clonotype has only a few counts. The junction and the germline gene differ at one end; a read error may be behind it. CDR3 protein: CSVEDRIGQPGF. CDR3 sequence (DNA): TGCAGCGTTGAAGATCGGATAGGGCAGCCGGGCTTT. The V call is TRBV29-1, the J call TRBJ1-1; D call uncertain. The germline gives CDR1 SQVTM, CDR2 ANQGSEA. CDR3 length: 12 residues.

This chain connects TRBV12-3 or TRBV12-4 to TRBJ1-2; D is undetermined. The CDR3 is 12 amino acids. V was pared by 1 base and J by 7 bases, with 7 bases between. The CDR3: CASSLVRVGYTF. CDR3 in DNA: TGTGCCAGCAGTTTAGTGAGGGTTGGCTACACCTTC.

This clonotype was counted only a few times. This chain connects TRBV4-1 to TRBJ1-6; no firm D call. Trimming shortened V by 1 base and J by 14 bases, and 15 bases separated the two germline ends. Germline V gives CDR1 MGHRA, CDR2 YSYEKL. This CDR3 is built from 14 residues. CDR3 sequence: CASSQVGDLEALHF. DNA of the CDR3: TGCGCCAGCAGCCAAGTCGGTGACCTAGAGGCCCTCCACTTT.

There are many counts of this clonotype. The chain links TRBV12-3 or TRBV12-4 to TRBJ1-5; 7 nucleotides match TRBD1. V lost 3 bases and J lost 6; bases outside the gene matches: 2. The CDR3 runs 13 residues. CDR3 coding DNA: TGTGCCAGCAGTTTGAGGGGGCCTCAGCCCCAGCATTTT. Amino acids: CASSLRGPQPQHF.

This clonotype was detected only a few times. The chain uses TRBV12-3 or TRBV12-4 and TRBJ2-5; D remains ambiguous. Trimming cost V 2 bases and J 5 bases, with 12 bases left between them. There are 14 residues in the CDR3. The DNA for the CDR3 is TGTGCCAGCAGTTTAACGTCACAAGGGGAGACCCAGTACTTC. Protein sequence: CASSLTSQGETQYF.

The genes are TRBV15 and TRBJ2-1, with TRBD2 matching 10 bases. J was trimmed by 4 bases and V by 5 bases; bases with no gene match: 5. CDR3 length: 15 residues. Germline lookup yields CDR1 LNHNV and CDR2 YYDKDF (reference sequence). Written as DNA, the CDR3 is TGTGCCACCAGCGAAACTAGCGGGGCTTACAATGAGCAGTTCTTC. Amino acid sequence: CATSETSGAYNEQFF.

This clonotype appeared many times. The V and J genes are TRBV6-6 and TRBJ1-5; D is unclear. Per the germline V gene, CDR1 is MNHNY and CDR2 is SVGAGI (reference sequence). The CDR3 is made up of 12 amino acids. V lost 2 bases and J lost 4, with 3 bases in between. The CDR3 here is CASSYTNQPQHF. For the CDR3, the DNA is TGTGCCAGCAGTTACACGAATCAGCCCCAGCATTTT.

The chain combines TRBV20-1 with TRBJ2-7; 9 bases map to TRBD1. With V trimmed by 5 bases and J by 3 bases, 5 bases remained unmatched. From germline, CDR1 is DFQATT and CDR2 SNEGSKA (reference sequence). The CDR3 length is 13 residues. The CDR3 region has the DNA TGCAGTGCTCCCCGGACAGGGGACTACGAGCAGTACTTC. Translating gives CSAPRTGDYEQYF.